This paragraph reports one T cell receptor beta chain. Other DNA variants within this sample encode the same CDR3. This specimen belongs to a study of cytomegalovirus exposure and HLA in healthy donors. 13 Jbeta primers and 60 Vbeta primers were used for the PCR. The repertoire was sequenced with immunoSEQ multiplex PCR; TCRdb's copy has only in-frame clones and lacks some. Of around 190,000 clones in the sample, about 88% were seen once. The junction had 3 bases not matched to a gene; V was cut back by 1 base and J by 6 bases. This CDR3 has 14 residues. From germline, CDR1 is MGHRA and CDR2 YSYEKL. The sample consisted of PBMCs. The chain is built from TRBV4-1 and TRBJ1-5; 7 bases match TRBD1. The clonotype originates from a woman under 30 in good health and CMV-seronegative. CDR3 DNA: TGCGCCAGCAGCCAAGGGACAGGAGGTCAGCCCCAGCATTTT. Amino acids: CASSQGTGGQPQHF.